Below, one T cell receptor beta chain is given with its context. Original data processing: Amplification with reference gene primers provided the estimates of nucleated cell counts. Some clones are missing from TCRdb's copy, which holds only in-frame ones; the method was immunoSEQ multiplex PCR. V and J calls and clone size are copied from that table; D and trimming were computed from the DNA. The sample lists 250,000 or so clones, about 83% seen once, with 9% to 15% in the top ten. The V gene end was trimmed by 5 bases and the J gene end by 2 bases; junction bases not matched to a gene: 13. Germline lookup yields CDR1 PRHDT and CDR2 FYEKMQ (reference sequence). This CDR3 contains 19 residues. The sample originates from a study of blood T cell repertoires in COVID-19. Study information: From the United States, Italy and Spain came samples of acute and convalescent COVID-19. The cDNA or gDNA used as material had been derived from T cells, B-cell-depleted T cells, or PBMCs.

V usage is TRBV13 and J usage is TRBJ2-2; 11 nucleotides match TRBD2. This sequence was found in a man aged 80 or over with acute or convalescent COVID-19. Specimen: peripheral blood. The CDR3 loop is CASSLSPPGTSGNTGELFF. The CDR3 nucleotides read TGTGCCAGCAGCCTTAGCCCACCTGGGACTAGCGGTAACACCGGGGAGCTGTTTTTT.